This T cell receptor beta chain comes out of a study of radiotherapy plus CTLA-4 blockade in lung cancer listed by TCRdb under 2018. With regard to the full study: Objective responses were observed in approximately 18% of enrolled patients, and disease control was achieved in around 30%.

Note on this clone: No cognate antigen has been identified for it. Base qualities are not at hand, and no much larger clone is one base apart.

Libraries were constructed by the immunoSEQ multiplex PCR assay. In its TCRdb copy, this immuneACCESS table keeps in-frame sequences only and misses some clones. Where compared with another copy, unresolved V genes explain less than half of these, and the others have no known cause. Within this sample are around 72,000 clones, with around 80% of them counted one time only. The ten largest clones add up to 7% to 7.5% of the sample. The paper's findings and limits, for the study overall: After treatment with radiotherapy and ipilimumab, TCR clones that originated in tumors expanded in peripheral blood. The strongest predictors of response were reported to be early dynamic shifts in blood T cell clones along with a rise in serum interferon-beta following radiation.

The study evaluated CTLA-4 blockade (ipilimumab) given together with focal radiation therapy in patients who had chemo-refractory metastatic non-small-cell lung cancer. The germline V gene gives CDR1 as SGDLS and CDR2 as YYNGEE. From its cysteine to its phenylalanine, the CDR3 spans 20 amino acids. The only DNA kept is the CDR3, 60 bases in frame from the first base. V is cut back by 3 bases and J by 2 bases, with 19 bases in the junction unmatched. This sequence originates from a human donor with non-small cell lung cancer who had a complete response to radiotherapy plus ipilimumab. This sample comprised peripheral blood, obtained from a patient treated with radiotherapy plus ipilimumab. The rearrangement combines TRBV9 with TRBJ2-5, with 10 middle bases fitting TRBD2. The sequenced DNA is TGTGCCAGCAGCGGACGCCCCACCTCACTAGCGGGGAGCCGACAAGAGACCCAGTACTTC. This sequence encodes CASSGRPTSLAGSRQETQYF.